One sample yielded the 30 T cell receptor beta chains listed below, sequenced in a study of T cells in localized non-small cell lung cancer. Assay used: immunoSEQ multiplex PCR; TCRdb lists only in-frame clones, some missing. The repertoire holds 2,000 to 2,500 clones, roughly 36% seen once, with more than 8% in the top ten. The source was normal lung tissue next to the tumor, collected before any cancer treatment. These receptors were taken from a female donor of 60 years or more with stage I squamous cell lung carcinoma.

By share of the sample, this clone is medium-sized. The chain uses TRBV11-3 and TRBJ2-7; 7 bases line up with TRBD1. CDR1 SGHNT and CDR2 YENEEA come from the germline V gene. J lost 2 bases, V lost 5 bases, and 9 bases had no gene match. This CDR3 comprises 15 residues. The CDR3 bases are TGTGCCAGCAGCACCCTCCGGGACAGAGCCTACGAGCAGTACTTC. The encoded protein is CASSTLRDRAYEQYF.

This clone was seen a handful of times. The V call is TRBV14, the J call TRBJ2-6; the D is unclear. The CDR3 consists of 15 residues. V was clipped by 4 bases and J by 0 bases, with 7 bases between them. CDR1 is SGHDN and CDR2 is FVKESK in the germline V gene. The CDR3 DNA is TGTGCCAGCAGCCTACCAAGCTCTGGGGCCAACGTCCTGACTTTC. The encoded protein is CASSLPSSGANVLTF.

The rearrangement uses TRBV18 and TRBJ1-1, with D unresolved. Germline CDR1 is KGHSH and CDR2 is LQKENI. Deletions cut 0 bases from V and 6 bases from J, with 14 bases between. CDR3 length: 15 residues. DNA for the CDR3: TGTGCCAGCTCACCACCGGTGCGAGAGAGGGCTGAAGCTTTCTTT. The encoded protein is CASSPPVRERAEAFF.

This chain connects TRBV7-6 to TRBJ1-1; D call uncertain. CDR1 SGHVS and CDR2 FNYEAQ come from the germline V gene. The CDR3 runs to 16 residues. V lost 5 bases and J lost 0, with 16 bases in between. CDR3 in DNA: TGTGCCAGCAGCCAAATTCATCCCCCCATGAACACTGAAGCTTTCTTT. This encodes CASSQIHPPMNTEAFF.

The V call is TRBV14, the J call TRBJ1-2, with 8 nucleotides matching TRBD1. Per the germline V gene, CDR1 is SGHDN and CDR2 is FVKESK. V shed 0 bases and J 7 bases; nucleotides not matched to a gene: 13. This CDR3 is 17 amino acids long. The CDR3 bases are TGTGCCAGCAGCCAAGATCGGGGCCAGGGGGCTAATCGTGGCTACACCTTC. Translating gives CASSQDRGQGANRGYTF.

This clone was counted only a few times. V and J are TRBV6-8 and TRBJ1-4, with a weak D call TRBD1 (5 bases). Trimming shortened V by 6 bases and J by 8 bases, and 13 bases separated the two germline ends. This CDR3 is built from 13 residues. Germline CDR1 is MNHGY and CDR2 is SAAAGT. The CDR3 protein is CASSQGEEEKLFF. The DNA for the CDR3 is TGTGCCAGCAGCCAGGGCGAGGAAGAAAAACTGTTTTTT.

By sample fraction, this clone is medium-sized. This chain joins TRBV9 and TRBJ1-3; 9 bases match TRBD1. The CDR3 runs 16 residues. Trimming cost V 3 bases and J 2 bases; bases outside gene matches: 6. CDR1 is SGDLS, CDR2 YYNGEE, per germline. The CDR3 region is CASSAIQGAAGNTIYF. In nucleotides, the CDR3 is TGTGCCAGCAGCGCAATACAGGGGGCGGCTGGAAACACCATATATTTT.

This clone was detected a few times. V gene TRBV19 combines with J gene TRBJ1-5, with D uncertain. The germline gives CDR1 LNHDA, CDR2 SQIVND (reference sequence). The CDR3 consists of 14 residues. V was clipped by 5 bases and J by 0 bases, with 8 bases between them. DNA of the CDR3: TGTGCCAGTAGTGGGGATTATAGCAATCAGCCCCAGCATTTT. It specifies CASSGDYSNQPQHF.

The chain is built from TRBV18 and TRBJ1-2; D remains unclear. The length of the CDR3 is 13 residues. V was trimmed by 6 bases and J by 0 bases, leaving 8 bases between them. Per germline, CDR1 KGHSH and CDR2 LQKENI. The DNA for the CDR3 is TGTGCCAGCTCGCCGGAAGCTAACTATGGCTACACCTTC. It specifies CASSPEANYGYTF.

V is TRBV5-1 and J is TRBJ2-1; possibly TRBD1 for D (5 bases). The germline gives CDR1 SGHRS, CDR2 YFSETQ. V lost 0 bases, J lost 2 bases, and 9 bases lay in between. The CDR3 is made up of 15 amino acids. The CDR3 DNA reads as TGCGCCAGCAGCTTGGTTGGGGCCCCCTACAATGAGCAGTTCTTC. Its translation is CASSLVGAPYNEQFF.

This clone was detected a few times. This CDR3 reads CASSQGAATEAFF. CDR3 sequence (DNA): TGTGCCAGCAGTCAGGGGGCAGCCACTGAAGCTTTCTTT. The V and J genes are TRBV6-8 and TRBJ1-1, with 8 bases matching TRBD1. The germline V gene encodes CDR1 MNHGY and CDR2 SAAAGT. The CDR3 has 13 amino acids. With 5 bases clipped from V and 4 bases from J, the junction kept 3 bases outside the gene matches.

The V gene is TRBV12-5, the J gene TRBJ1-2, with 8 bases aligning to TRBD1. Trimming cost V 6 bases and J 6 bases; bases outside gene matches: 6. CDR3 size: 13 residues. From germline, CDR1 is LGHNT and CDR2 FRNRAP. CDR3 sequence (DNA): TGTGCTAGTGGCCTAGGACAGGGACATGGCTACACCTTC. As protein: CASGLGQGHGYTF.

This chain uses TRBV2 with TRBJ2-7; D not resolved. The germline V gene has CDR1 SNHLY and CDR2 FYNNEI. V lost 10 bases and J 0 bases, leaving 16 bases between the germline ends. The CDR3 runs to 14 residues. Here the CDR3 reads CANSPRPFSYEQYF. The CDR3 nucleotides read TGTGCCAATTCGCCTAGGCCCTTCTCCTACGAGCAGTACTTC.

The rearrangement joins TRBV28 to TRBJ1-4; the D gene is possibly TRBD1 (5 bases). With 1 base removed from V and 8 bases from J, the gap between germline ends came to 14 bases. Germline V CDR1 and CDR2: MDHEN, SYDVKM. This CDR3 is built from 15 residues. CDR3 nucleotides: TGTGCCAGCAGTTTATTGAAGGGACTGGGGGAAAAACTGTTTTTT. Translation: CASSLLKGLGEKLFF.

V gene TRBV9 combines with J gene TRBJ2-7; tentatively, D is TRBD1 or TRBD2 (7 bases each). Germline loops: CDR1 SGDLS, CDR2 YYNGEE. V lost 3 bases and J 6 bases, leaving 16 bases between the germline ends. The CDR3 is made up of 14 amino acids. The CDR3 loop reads CASSGQGGTTEQYF. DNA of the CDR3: TGTGCCAGCAGCGGACAGGGAGGGACCACCGAGCAGTACTTC.

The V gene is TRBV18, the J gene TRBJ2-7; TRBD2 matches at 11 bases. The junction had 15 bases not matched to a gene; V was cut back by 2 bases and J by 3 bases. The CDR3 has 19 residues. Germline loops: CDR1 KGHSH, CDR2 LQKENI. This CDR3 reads CASSPSLGTGTSGGYEQYF. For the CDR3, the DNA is TGTGCCAGCTCACCATCTTTGGGCACCGGGACTAGCGGTGGCTACGAGCAGTACTTC.

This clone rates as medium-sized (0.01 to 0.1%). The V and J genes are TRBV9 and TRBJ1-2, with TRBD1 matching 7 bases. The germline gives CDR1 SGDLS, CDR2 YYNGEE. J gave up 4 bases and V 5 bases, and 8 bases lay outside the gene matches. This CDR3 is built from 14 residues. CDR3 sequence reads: CASSDLRDSYGYTF. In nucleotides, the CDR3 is TGTGCCAGCAGTGATCTCCGGGACAGCTATGGCTACACCTTC. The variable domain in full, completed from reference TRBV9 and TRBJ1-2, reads DSGVTQTPKHLITATGQRVTLRCSPRSGDLSVYWYQQSLDQGLQFLIQYYNGEERAKGNILERFSAQQFPDLHSELNLSSLELGDSALYFCASSDLRDSYGYTFGSGTRLTVV.

CDR3 DNA sequence: TGTGCCAGTAGTATAGCGGGGTATTCTGAAGCTTTCTTT. Translating it yields CASSIAGYSEAFF. J is TRBJ1-1 and V is TRBV19, with unresolved D. The germline V gene has CDR1 LNHDA and CDR2 SQIVND (reference sequence). The V gene lost 1 base and the J gene lost 6 bases, with 9 bases spanning the gap. The CDR3 runs 13 residues.

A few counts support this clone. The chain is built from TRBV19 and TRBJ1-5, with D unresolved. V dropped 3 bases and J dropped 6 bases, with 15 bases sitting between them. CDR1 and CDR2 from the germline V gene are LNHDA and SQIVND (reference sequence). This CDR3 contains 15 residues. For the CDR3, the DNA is TGTGCCAGTAGTATGGGCCTGGGAGGCGGTCAGCCCCAGCATTTT. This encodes CASSMGLGGGQPQHF.

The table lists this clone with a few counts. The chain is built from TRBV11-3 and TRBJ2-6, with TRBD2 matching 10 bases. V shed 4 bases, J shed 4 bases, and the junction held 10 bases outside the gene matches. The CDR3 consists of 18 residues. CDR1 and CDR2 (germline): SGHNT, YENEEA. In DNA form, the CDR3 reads TGTGCCAGCAGCTCAAGCGGGGGGGCCCGCAGGGGGGCCAACGTCCTGACTTTC. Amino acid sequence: CASSSSGGARRGANVLTF.

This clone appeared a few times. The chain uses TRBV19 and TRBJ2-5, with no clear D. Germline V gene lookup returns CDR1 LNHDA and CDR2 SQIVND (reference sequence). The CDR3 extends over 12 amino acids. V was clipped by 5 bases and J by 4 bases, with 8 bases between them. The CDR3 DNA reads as TGTGCCAGTAGTGGTCCGGGAGAGACCCAGTACTTC. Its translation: CASSGPGETQYF.

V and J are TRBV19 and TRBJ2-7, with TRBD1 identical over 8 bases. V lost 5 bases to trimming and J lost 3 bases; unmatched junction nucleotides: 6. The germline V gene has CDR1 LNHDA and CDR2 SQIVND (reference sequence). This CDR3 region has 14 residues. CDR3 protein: CASSSQGQGYEQYF. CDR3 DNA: TGTGCCAGTAGTTCCCAAGGACAGGGCTACGAGCAGTACTTC. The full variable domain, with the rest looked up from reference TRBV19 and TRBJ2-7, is DGGITQSPKYLFRKEGQNVTLSCEQNLNHDAMYWYRQDPGQGLRLIYYSQIVNDFQKGDIAEGYSVSREKKESFPLTVTSAQKNPTAFYLCASSSQGQGYEQYFGPGTRLTVT.

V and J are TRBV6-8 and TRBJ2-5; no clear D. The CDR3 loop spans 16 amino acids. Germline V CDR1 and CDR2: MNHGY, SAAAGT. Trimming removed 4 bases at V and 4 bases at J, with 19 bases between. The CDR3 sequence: CASSSGAWSYLETQYF. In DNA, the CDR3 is TGTGCCAGCAGTTCTGGTGCATGGAGCTACTTAGAGACCCAGTACTTC.

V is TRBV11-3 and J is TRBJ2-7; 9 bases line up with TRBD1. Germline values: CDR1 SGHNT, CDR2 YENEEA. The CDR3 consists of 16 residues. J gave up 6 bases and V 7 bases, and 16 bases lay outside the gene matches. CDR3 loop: CASNLHPGQGSGEQYF. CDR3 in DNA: TGTGCCAGCAACTTGCACCCGGGACAGGGATCAGGCGAGCAGTACTTC.

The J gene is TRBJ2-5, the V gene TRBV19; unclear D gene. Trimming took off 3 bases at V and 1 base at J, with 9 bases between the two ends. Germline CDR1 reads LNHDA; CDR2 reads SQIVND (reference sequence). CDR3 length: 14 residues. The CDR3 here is CASSILGRQETQYF. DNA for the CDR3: TGTGCCAGTAGTATTTTGGGTCGCCAAGAGACCCAGTACTTC.

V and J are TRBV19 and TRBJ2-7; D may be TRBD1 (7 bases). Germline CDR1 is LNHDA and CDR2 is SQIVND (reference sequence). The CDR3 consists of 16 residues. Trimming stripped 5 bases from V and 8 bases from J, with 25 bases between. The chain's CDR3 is CASSYTAGGRIYKQYF. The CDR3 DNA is TGTGCCAGTAGTTACACGGCAGGGGGGAGAATATACAAGCAGTACTTC.

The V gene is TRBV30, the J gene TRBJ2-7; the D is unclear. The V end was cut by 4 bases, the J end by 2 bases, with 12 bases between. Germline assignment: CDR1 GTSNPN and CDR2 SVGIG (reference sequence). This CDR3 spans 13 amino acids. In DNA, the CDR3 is TGTGCCTGGACCGGCACTGGGGCCTACGAGCAGTACTTC. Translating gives CAWTGTGAYEQYF. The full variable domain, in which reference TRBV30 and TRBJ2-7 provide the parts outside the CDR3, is SQTIHQWPATLVQPVGSPLSLECTVEGTSNPNLYWYRQAAGRGLQLLFYSVGIGQISSEVPQNLSASRPQDRQFILSSKKLLLSDSGFYLCAWTGTGAYEQYFGPGTRLTVT.

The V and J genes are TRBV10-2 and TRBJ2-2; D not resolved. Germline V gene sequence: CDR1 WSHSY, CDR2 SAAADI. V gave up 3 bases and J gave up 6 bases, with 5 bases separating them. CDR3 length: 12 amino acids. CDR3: CASSDFPGELFF. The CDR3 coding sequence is TGCGCCAGCAGTGATTTCCCCGGGGAGCTGTTTTTT.

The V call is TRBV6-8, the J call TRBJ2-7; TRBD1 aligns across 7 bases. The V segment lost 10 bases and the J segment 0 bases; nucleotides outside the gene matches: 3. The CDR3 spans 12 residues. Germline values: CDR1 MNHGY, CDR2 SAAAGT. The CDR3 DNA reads TGTGCCACACAGGGGAGCTCCTACGAGCAGTACTTC. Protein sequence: CATQGSSYEQYF.

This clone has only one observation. The chain's CDR3 is CASSIDLENTEAFF. The CDR3 DNA sequence: TGTGCCAGTAGTATAGATCTTGAGAACACTGAAGCTTTCTTT. The chain recombines TRBV19 with TRBJ1-1; D not certain. CDR1 and CDR2 from the germline V gene are LNHDA and SQIVND (reference sequence). The CDR3 length is 14 residues. Trimming took 0 bases from V and 1 from J, leaving 6 bases between them. Full variable domain (remainder filled in from reference TRBV19 and TRBJ1-1): DGGITQSPKYLFRKEGQNVTLSCEQNLNHDAMYWYRQDPGQGLRLIYYSQIVNDFQKGDIAEGYSVSREKKESFPLTVTSAQKNPTAFYLCASSIDLENTEAFFGQGTRLTVV.